This is a list of T cell receptor beta chains from one sample in a study of OX40 agonist ivuxolimab in advanced cancers. TCRdb's table, derived via immunoSEQ multiplex PCR, lists solely in-frame clones and lacks some. The sample lists tens of thousands of clones, roughly 85% occurring once. The sample here was CD4+ or CD8+ T cells sorted from blood, taken in a trial of the OX40 agonist ivuxolimab. These receptors were obtained from an adult with an advanced solid tumor such as melanoma, head and neck, liver or kidney cancer. The CDR3 runs from the conserved cysteine through the conserved F or W. The D gene is left open where the match is weak. Clone size is not always given. Where it is, it says once, few, many or a class for expanded clones.

CDR3nt: TGTGCCAGCAGGGATGGACAGCGCTATGGCTACACCTTC; CDR3aa: CASRDGQRYGYTF; d_gene: .; v_gene: TRBV6-1; j_gene: TRBJ1-2; abundance: .
CDR3nt: TGTGCCAGCAGCATTTGGGCTAGCGGGGTGTATGAGCAGTTCTTC; CDR3aa: CASSIWASGVYEQFF; d_gene: TRBD2; v_gene: TRBV7-9; j_gene: TRBJ2-1; abundance: .
CDR3nt: TGTGCCAGCAGCGTAAATAACAACCACACCTTC; CDR3aa: CASSVNNNHTF; d_gene: .; v_gene: TRBV9; j_gene: TRBJ1-2; abundance: .
CDR3nt: TGCGCCAGCAGCCAAGATTTAGCGGGGGGCTCCTACGAGCAGTACTTC; CDR3aa: CASSQDLAGGSYEQYF; d_gene: TRBD2; v_gene: TRBV4-1; j_gene: TRBJ2-7; abundance: .
CDR3nt: TGTGCCAGCAACGGGGCGGGGGGGCCAAATACGCAGTATTTT; CDR3aa: CASNGAGGPNTQYF; d_gene: TRBD2; v_gene: TRBV6-5; j_gene: TRBJ2-3; abundance: .
CDR3nt: TGTGCCAGCAGCGCGGGACCGCCCGGAAATCAGCCCCAGCATTTT; CDR3aa: CASSAGPPGNQPQHF; d_gene: .; v_gene: TRBV5-4; j_gene: TRBJ1-5; abundance: once
CDR3nt: TGTGCCAGCAGCGTTCGGGGGGGCTGGTCAGGAGAGACCCAGTACTTC; CDR3aa: CASSVRGGWSGETQYF; d_gene: TRBD2; v_gene: TRBV9; j_gene: TRBJ2-5; abundance: .
CDR3nt: TGCGCCAGCAGCAAAGCGCCACAGGGAACTAATGAAAAACTGTTTTTT; CDR3aa: CASSKAPQGTNEKLFF; d_gene: .; v_gene: TRBV5-1; j_gene: TRBJ1-4; abundance: .
CDR3nt: TGTGCCAGCAGTTCCAGGGCAGAGACCCAGTACTTC; CDR3aa: CASSSRAETQYF; d_gene: .; v_gene: TRBV6-5; j_gene: TRBJ2-5; abundance: .
CDR3nt: TGCGCCAGCGGCGAGGGCCAGCCCTACGAGCAGTACTTC; CDR3aa: CASGEGQPYEQYF; d_gene: .; v_gene: TRBV5-1; j_gene: TRBJ2-7; abundance: .
CDR3nt: TGCGCCAGCAGCCAACCTCAGACAGGTCTCGGTGGAAACACCATATATTTT; CDR3aa: CASSQPQTGLGGNTIYF; d_gene: .; v_gene: TRBV4-1; j_gene: TRBJ1-3; abundance: once
CDR3nt: TGTGCCAGCACAGGGAGAACTGAAGCTTTCTTT; CDR3aa: CASTGRTEAFF; d_gene: .; v_gene: TRBV28; j_gene: TRBJ1-1; abundance: .
CDR3nt: TGTGCCAGCAGCTTAATGATGCGGCAGGCCCCTAACTATGGCTACACCTTC; CDR3aa: CASSLMMRQAPNYGYTF; d_gene: .; v_gene: TRBV5-5; j_gene: TRBJ1-2; abundance: .